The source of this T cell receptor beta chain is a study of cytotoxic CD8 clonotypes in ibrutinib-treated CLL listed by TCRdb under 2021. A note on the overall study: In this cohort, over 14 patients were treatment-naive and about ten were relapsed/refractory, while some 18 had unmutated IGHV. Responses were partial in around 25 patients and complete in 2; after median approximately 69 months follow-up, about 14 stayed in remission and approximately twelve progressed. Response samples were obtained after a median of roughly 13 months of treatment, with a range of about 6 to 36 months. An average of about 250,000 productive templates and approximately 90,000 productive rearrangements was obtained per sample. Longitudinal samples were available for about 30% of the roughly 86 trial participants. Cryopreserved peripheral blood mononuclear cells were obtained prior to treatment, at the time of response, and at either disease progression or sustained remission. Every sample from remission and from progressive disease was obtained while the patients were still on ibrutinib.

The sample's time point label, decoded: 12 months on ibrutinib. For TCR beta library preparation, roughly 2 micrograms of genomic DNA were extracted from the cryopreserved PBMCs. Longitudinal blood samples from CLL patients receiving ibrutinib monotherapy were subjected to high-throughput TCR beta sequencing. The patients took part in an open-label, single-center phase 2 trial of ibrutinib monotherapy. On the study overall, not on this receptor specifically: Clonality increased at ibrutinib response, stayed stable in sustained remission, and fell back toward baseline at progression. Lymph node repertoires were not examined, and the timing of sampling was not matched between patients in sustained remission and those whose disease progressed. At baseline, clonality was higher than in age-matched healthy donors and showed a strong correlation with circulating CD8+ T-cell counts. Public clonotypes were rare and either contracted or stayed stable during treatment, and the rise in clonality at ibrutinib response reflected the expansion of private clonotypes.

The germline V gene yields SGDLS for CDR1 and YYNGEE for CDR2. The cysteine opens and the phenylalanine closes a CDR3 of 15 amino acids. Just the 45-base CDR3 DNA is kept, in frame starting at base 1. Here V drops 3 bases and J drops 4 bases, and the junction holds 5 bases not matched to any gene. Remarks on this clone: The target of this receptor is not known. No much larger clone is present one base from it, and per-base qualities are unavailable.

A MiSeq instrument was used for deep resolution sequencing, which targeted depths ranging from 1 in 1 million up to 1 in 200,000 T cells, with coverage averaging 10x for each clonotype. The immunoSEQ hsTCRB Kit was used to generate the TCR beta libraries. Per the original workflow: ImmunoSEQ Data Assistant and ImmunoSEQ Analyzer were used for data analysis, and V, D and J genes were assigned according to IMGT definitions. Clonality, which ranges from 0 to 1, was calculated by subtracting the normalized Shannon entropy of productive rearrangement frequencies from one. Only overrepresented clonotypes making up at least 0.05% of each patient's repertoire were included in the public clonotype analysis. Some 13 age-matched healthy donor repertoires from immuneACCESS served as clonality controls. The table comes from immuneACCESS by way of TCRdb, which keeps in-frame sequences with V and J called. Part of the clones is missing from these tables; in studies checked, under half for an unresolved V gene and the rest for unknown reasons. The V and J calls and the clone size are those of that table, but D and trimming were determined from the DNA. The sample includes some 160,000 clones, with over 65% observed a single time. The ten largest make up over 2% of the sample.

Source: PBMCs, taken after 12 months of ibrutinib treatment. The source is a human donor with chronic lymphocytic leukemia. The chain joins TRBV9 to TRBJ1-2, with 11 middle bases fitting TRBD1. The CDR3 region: CASSAWTGGAYGYTF. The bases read TGTGCCAGCAGCGCCTGGACAGGGGGCGCCTATGGCTACACCTTC.